The 20 T cell receptor beta chains listed next were all sequenced from one sample in a study of identical twins. TCRdb reprocessed the 5' RACE reads with MiXCR, giving one entry per CDR3 protein. Of approximately 190,000 distinct CDR3 sequences listed, less than 20% are singletons. The same specimen was also included in a second study, on T cells expressing NK-cell markers.

Sequences were obtained from CD8+ T cells sorted from blood. The receptor set was obtained from a young woman in good health.

This chain connects TRBV6-5 to TRBJ1-1, with D uncertain. The V gene's germline CDR1 is MNHEY and CDR2 SVGAGI. Trimming took 2 bases from V and 0 from J, leaving 4 bases between them. This CDR3 contains 13 residues. For the CDR3, the DNA is TGTGCCAGCAGTTACAACTTGAACACTGAAGCTTTCTTT. This codes for CASSYNLNTEAFF.

This clonotype was counted a few times. The chain recombines TRBV14 with TRBJ2-7; D gene uncertain. The V end lost 3 bases, the J end lost 3 bases, and 15 bases lay between the germline ends. CDR1 is SGHDN and CDR2 is FVKESK in the germline V gene. The CDR3 loop spans 15 amino acids. The CDR3 coding sequence is TGTGCCAGCAGCCAGGCGTCGCCAGGATACTACGAGCAGTACTTC. Translated, it gives CASSQASPGYYEQYF.

This chain joins TRBV6-5 and TRBJ1-4, with D possibly TRBD1 on 5 matching bases. V lost 1 base and J 4 bases, leaving 13 bases between the germline ends. In germline, CDR1 is MNHEY, CDR2 SVGAGI. The CDR3 is made up of 16 amino acids. The CDR3 sequence is CASSYFAADSNEKLFF. The CDR3 DNA sequence: TGTGCCAGCAGTTACTTTGCGGCAGACAGTAATGAAAAACTGTTTTTT.

The CDR3 DNA is TGCGCCAGCAGCTTAGTCCAGGGCCTCGTAGAGACCCAGTACTTC. Its protein product is CASSLVQGLVETQYF. The genes are TRBV5-1 and TRBJ2-5; D perhaps matches TRBD1 (5 bases). The germline V and J ends were trimmed by 2 bases and 4 bases, with 15 bases remaining between them. This CDR3 region has 15 residues. CDR1 is SGHRS, CDR2 YFSETQ, per germline. The full variable domain, completed using reference TRBV5-1 and TRBJ2-5, is KAGVTQTPRYLIKTRGQQVTLSCSPISGHRSVSWYQQTPGQGLQFLFEYFSETQRNKGNFPGRFSGRQFSNSRSEMNVSTLELGDSALYLCASSLVQGLVETQYFGPGTRLLVL.

This clonotype was counted between two and nine times. The V call is TRBV7-9, the J call TRBJ2-2; D is perhaps TRBD1 (6 bases). The ends were cut back, 3 bases at V and 5 bases at J, with 10 bases in the middle. The CDR3 is 14 residues long. Germline V gene lookup returns CDR1 SEHNR and CDR2 FQNEAQ (reference sequence). The CDR3 sequence is CASSFWDTTGELFF. The CDR3 DNA reads TGTGCCAGCAGCTTTTGGGACACGACCGGGGAGCTGTTTTTT.

The V gene is TRBV19, the J gene TRBJ2-7; 10 bases match TRBD2. Germline CDR1 reads LNHDA; CDR2 reads SQIVND (reference sequence). The trim removed 3 bases at V and 2 bases at J, leaving 1 base unmatched. The CDR3 totals 14 residues. CDR3 nucleotide sequence: TGTGCCAGTAGTATGGGGACTAGCGCCTACGAGCAGTACTTC. This codes for CASSMGTSAYEQYF.

There are many counts of this clonotype. This rearrangement joins TRBV11-2 to TRBJ2-2; D is unresolved. The CDR3 runs 13 residues. V lost 2 bases and J 1 base, leaving 2 bases between the germline ends. Germline V gene sequence: CDR1 SGHAT, CDR2 FQNNGV. The CDR3 sequence: CASSLLNTGELFF. CDR3 bases: TGTGCCAGCAGCTTACTGAACACCGGGGAGCTGTTTTTT.

The chain joins TRBV25-1 to TRBJ2-7; perhaps TRBD2 as D (5 bases). The germline V gene has CDR1 MGHDK and CDR2 SYGVNS. V dropped 8 bases and J dropped 6 bases, with 8 bases sitting between them. There are 10 residues in the CDR3. Here the CDR3 DNA reads TGTGCCAGCGGAGCGGTCGAGCAGTACTTC. Protein product: CASGAVEQYF.

V is TRBV28 and J is TRBJ1-1, with a tentative D call TRBD1 (5 bases). From germline, CDR1 is MDHEN and CDR2 SYDVKM. This CDR3 is 13 amino acids long. V was trimmed by 8 bases and J by 0 bases, leaving 10 bases between them. The CDR3 reads CASGGRMNTEAFF. The CDR3 coding sequence is TGTGCCAGCGGGGGACGGATGAACACTGAAGCTTTCTTT.

A single count supports this clonotype. The junction departs from the called germline gene at one end, perhaps through a read error. This chain links TRBV3-1 with TRBJ2-1; 9 nucleotides agree with TRBD2. Germline CDR1 and CDR2: LGHDT and YNNKEL (reference sequence). This CDR3 has 19 amino acids. This CDR3 reads CACSSGMLAGVLSYNEQFF. The CDR3, as DNA: TGTGCCTGCAGTTCGGGGATGTTAGCGGGAGTACTTTCGTATAATGAGCAGTTCTTC.

The V and J genes are TRBV7-9 and TRBJ2-1, with 8 nucleotides matching TRBD2. Losses at the gene ends were 2 bases for V and 4 bases for J; bases not matched to a gene: 10. The CDR3 is 17 residues long. Per germline, CDR1 SEHNR and CDR2 FQNEAQ (reference sequence). CDR3 in amino acids: CASSLLGEAGVYNEQFF. In nucleotides, the CDR3 is TGTGCCAGCAGCTTATTAGGCGAAGCGGGGGTTTACAATGAGCAGTTCTTC. Complete variable domain (other parts from reference TRBV7-9 and TRBJ2-1): DTGVSQNPRHKITKRGQNVTFRCDPISEHNRLYWYRQTLGQGPEFLTYFQNEAQLEKSRLLSDRFSAERPKGSFSTLEIQRTEQGDSAMYLCASSLLGEAGVYNEQFFGPGTRLTVL.

CDR3 sequence reads: CASSMGGGPSSYNEQFF. DNA of the CDR3: TGTGCCAGCAGCATGGGCGGGGGTCCCAGCTCCTACAATGAGCAGTTCTTC. The V and J genes are TRBV27 and TRBJ2-1; TRBD2 agrees at 7 bases. V lost 6 bases, J lost 0 bases, and 11 bases stayed unmatched. CDR1 is MNHEY and CDR2 is SMNVEV in the germline V gene (reference sequence). The CDR3 has 17 amino acids.

This clonotype was seen only a few times. V and J are TRBV20-1 and TRBJ2-1; 13 bases match TRBD2. J was trimmed by 9 bases and V by 3 bases; bases with no gene match: 11. CDR3 length equals 16 residues. The germline V gene encodes CDR1 DFQATT and CDR2 SNEGSKA (reference sequence). CDR3 nucleotide sequence: TGCAGTGCTAGCTCGGCCGGGACTAGCGGGGAGAGTGAGCAGTTCTTC. This sequence encodes CSASSAGTSGESEQFF.

V and J are TRBV5-5 and TRBJ2-1; D unclear. The CDR3 loop spans 15 amino acids. The V end lost 1 base, the J end lost 4 bases, and 12 bases lay between the germline ends. Per the germline V gene, CDR1 is SGHKS and CDR2 is YYEKEE (reference sequence). The CDR3 loop is CASSLIRAVYNEQFF. For the CDR3, the DNA is TGTGCCAGCAGCTTGATACGTGCGGTTTACAATGAGCAGTTCTTC.

The chain couples TRBV19 to TRBJ2-1, with 9 bases identical to TRBD2. This CDR3 is built from 15 residues. Germline assignment: CDR1 LNHDA and CDR2 SQIVND (reference sequence). V trimming: 7 bases; J trimming: 1 base; junction bases outside the gene matches: 5. This CDR3 reads CASTPAGGSYNEQFF. The CDR3 DNA reads as TGTGCCAGTACCCCCGCGGGAGGGTCCTACAATGAGCAGTTCTTC.

This clonotype was detected only a few times. The rearrangement joins TRBV6-5 to TRBJ2-2, with D maybe TRBD2 (6 bases). The CDR3 consists of 16 residues. Trimming stripped 2 bases from V and 4 bases from J, with 14 bases between. Germline CDR1 is MNHEY and CDR2 is SVGAGI. Here the CDR3 DNA reads TGTGCCAGCAGTTACCCCCAGGAGGGGATCACCGGGGAGCTGTTTTTT. Translation: CASSYPQEGITGELFF.

This sequence joins TRBV5-5 and TRBJ2-4; D might be TRBD2 (6 bases). Germline CDR1 and CDR2: SGHKS and YYEKEE (reference sequence). The CDR3 spans 14 residues. Deletions cut 0 bases from V and 2 bases from J, with 6 bases between. The CDR3 loop reads CASSLGGTKNIQYF. CDR3 sequence (DNA): TGTGCCAGCAGCTTGGGCGGGACCAAAAACATTCAGTACTTC.

The V gene is TRBV12-3 or TRBV12-4, the J gene TRBJ2-1, with D unclear. The V gene lost 0 bases and the J gene lost 6 bases, with 9 bases spanning the gap. There are 14 residues in the CDR3. The CDR3 sequence is CASSLAGPTNEQFF. The CDR3 DNA is TGTGCCAGCAGTTTAGCTGGACCTACCAATGAGCAGTTCTTC.

The chain links TRBV10-3 to TRBJ2-2, with D possibly being TRBD1 or TRBD2 (5 bases each). Trimming took off 1 base at V and 1 base at J, with 16 bases between the two ends. The length of the CDR3 is 18 residues. Germline CDR1 and CDR2: ENHRY and SYGVKD. CDR3 loop: CAISELRTRRMNTGELFF. The CDR3 nucleotides are TGTGCCATCAGTGAGTTGAGGACACGGAGGATGAACACCGGGGAGCTGTTTTTT.

A few counts support this clonotype. A junction end diverges from the germline sequence, so it may reflect a read error. This chain connects TRBV20-1 to TRBJ2-1; D may match TRBD1 or TRBD2 (5 bases each). Germline V gene data show CDR1 as DFQATT and CDR2 as SNEGSKA (reference sequence). This CDR3 is built from 16 residues. The CDR3 is CCARDISGSSYNEQFF. CDR3 DNA sequence: TGCTGTGCTAGAGACATCTCAGGGAGCTCCTACAATGAGCAGTTCTTC.